The clone carrying this T cell receptor beta chain was counted only a few times. This CDR3 is 18 amino acids long. PCR amplification relied on 60 Vbeta primers (plus 13 Jbeta primers). TCRdb keeps only in-frame clones here, not all; method: immunoSEQ multiplex PCR. The data contain roughly 100,000 clones, 60% to 85% of them singletons. This sample is part of a study of cytomegalovirus exposure and HLA in healthy donors. The sample was PBMCs. The sequence was obtained from a woman under 30 in good health and CMV-seropositive. This chain connects TRBV21-1 to TRBJ2-7; the table's TRBD1 call for D was not verified on the DNA. TRBV21-1 is shown as a pseudogene. This chain's CDR3 is CASSTWRQGRPSSYEQYF. The CDR3 DNA is TGTGCCAGCAGCACTTGGAGACAGGGGAGGCCCTCCTCCTACGAGCAGTACTTC.